A selection of T cell receptor beta chains follows, all from one sample in a study of blood T cell repertoires in COVID-19. Sequencing was performed with immunoSEQ multiplex PCR; in TCRdb, only in-frame clones are kept and a portion is missing. Of hundreds of thousands of clones in the sample, about 93% are singletons; the top ten hold 2.5% to 4%. What was sequenced was peripheral blood. Receptors were obtained from a woman aged 18-35 years who had recovered from COVID-19. CDR3s include the opening cysteine and the closing phenylalanine or tryptophan. D genes are given only for firm matches. Expanded clones are given a class, and other clones once, few, many or no size at all.

>NA|TRBJ1-2|TRBD1|TRBV27
TGTGCCAGCAGTTCAGGACAGGGGGGCATTGTCTACACCTTC
CASSSGQGGIVYTF
>once|TRBJ2-5|NA|TRBV5-1
TGCGCCAGCAGCTTAAGGGGCCTCTTCCAAGAGACCCAGTACTTC
CASSLRGLFQETQYF
>few|TRBJ2-1|TRBD2|TRBV6-5
TGTGCCAGCAGTTACGGACTAGAGGGCAATGAGCAGTTCTTC
CASSYGLEGNEQFF
>NA|TRBJ2-3|NA|TRBV2
TGTGCCAGCACTCCGACTCCACAATTCACAGATACGCAGTATTTT
CASTPTPQFTDTQYF
>NA|TRBJ2-1|TRBD1|TRBV18
TGTGCCAGCTCACCGAGCCCGGGACAGGACAATGAGCAGTTCTTC
CASSPSPGQDNEQFF
>NA|TRBJ1-4|TRBD1|TRBV30
TGTGCCTGGAGTGGACAGGGGGCTTATGCAACTAATGAAAAACTGTTTTTT
CAWSGQGAYATNEKLFF
>NA|TRBJ1-1|NA|TRBV7-9
TGTGCCAGCAGCTTAGTGTCGGGGGACACTGAAGCTTTCTTT
CASSLVSGDTEAFF
>NA|TRBJ2-3|TRBD2|TRBV7-2
TGTGCCAGCAGCCTCGGGGTAGCGGGAGGGTGGTTGACAGATACGCAGTATTTT
CASSLGVAGGWLTDTQYF
>NA|TRBJ2-3|TRBD2|TRBV5-6
TGTGCCAGCAGCCTTAGCGGGAGAAGTACAGATACGCAGTATTTT
CASSLSGRSTDTQYF
>NA|TRBJ2-4|TRBD1|TRBV6-1
TGTGCCAGCAGTGAAATAGTCAGGGGGGCCAAAAACATTCAGTACTTC
CASSEIVRGAKNIQYF
>NA|TRBJ2-5|NA|TRBV3-1/TRBV3-2
TGTGCCAGCAGCCAAGACAGGCGGGAAGAGACCCAGTACTTC
CASSQDRREETQYF
>NA|TRBJ1-1|NA|TRBV27
TGTGCCAGCAGTTTTAGACAGCAGAACACTGAAGCTTTCTTT
CASSFRQQNTEAFF
>NA|TRBJ1-4|TRBD1|TRBV11-3
TGTGCCAGCAGCAAGGGGACAGCAAGGGAAAAACTGTTTTTT
CASSKGTAREKLFF
>NA|TRBJ2-1|TRBD2|TRBV9
TGTGCCAGCAGCGAGGGACTAGCGGAATACAATGAGCAGTTCTTC
CASSEGLAEYNEQFF
>NA|TRBJ1-1|NA|TRBV6-5
TGTGCCAGCAGTTACTCAGGAGGATTGGAAAAAGCTTTCTTT
CASSYSGGLEKAFF
>NA|TRBJ1-6|NA|TRBV28
TGTGCCAGCAGTTTTGCCTTTCGGGGGGGCAGAGGGGCTAATTCACCCCTCCACTTT
CASSFAFRGGRGANSPLHF
>NA|TRBJ1-2|NA|TRBV14
TGTGCCAGCAGCTACCGGGGTGGTAACTATGGCTACACCTTC
CASSYRGGNYGYTF
>NA|TRBJ2-1|TRBD2|TRBV6-2/TRBV6-3
TGTGCCAGCAGTTACCAGGCGGGAGTGGGTAGAGATGAGCAGTTCTTC
CASSYQAGVGRDEQFF
>NA|TRBJ1-5|NA|TRBV6-1
TGTGCCAGCAGTGACCTGTATAGCAATCAGCCCCAGCATTTT
CASSDLYSNQPQHF
>NA|TRBJ1-1|NA|TRBV11-2
TGTGCCAGCAGCTTGGGGAGGGGAGGGCCAATGAGGAACACTGAAGCTTTCTTT
CASSLGRGGPMRNTEAFF
>once|TRBJ1-2|TRBD1|TRBV5-4
TGTGCCAGCAGCTTGGGACGGACAGGGGAATATGGCTACACCTTC
CASSLGRTGEYGYTF
>NA|TRBJ2-1|TRBD2|TRBV5-6
TGTGCCAGCAGCTTGCATCTAGCGGGAGGTCACAATGAGCAGTTCTTC
CASSLHLAGGHNEQFF
>NA|TRBJ2-3|NA|TRBV6-2/TRBV6-3
TGTGCCAGCAGTGGGGCCCGCACGCAGTATTTT
CASSGARTQYF
>NA|TRBJ1-1|NA|TRBV11-3
TGTGCCAGCAGCTTAGTCTACGGGGACACTGAAGCTTTCTTT
CASSLVYGDTEAFF
>NA|TRBJ2-1|TRBD2|TRBV11-2
TGTGCCAGCAGCCCGAGCCTCTGGGACTACCGGGATGAGCAGTTCTTC
CASSPSLWDYRDEQFF
>few|TRBJ1-2|TRBD1|TRBV10-3
TGTGCCATCAGTGACCGGGACAGGGTTATCGCTAACTATGGCTACACCTTC
CAISDRDRVIANYGYTF
>NA|TRBJ1-1|NA|TRBV14
TGTGCCAGCAGCCTACCTTCAGGAGGACACACTGAAGCTTTCTTT
CASSLPSGGHTEAFF
>NA|TRBJ1-2|TRBD1|TRBV18
TGTGCCAGCTCACCACCTACAGGGGTAGGTTATGGCTACACCTTC
CASSPPTGVGYGYTF
>NA|TRBJ1-4|NA|TRBV30
TGTGCCCTTTCGGGGGACACTAATGAAAAACTGTTTTTT
CALSGDTNEKLFF